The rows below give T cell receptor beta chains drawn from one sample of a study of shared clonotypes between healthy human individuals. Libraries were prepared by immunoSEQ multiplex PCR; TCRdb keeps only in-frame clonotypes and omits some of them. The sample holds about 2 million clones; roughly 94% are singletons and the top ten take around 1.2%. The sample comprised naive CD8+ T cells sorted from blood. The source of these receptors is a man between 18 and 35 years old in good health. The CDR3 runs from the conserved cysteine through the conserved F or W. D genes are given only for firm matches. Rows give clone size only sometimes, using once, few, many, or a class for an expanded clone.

DNA: TGTGCCACCAGCAAACGGGACGGACAAGAGACCCAGTACTTC
CDR3: CATSKRDGQETQYF
V: TRBV15
J: TRBJ2-5
size: NA
D: NA

DNA: TGTGCCAGCAGTTACGTAGGAGGCGGTGATACGCAGTATTTT
CDR3: CASSYVGGGDTQYF
V: TRBV6-6
J: TRBJ2-3
size: NA
D: NA

DNA: TGCGCCAGCATGGCAGCTCAAGAGACCCAGTACTTC
CDR3: CASMAAQETQYF
V: TRBV10-2
J: TRBJ2-5
size: NA
D: NA

DNA: TGTGCCAGCAGCTTTAGTTGGCGAACCGGGGAGACCCAGTACTTC
CDR3: CASSFSWRTGETQYF
V: TRBV5-6
J: TRBJ2-5
size: NA
D: NA

DNA: TGTGCCAGCAGTTGGAGCGGGGGGCTTTACAATGAGCAGTTCTTC
CDR3: CASSWSGGLYNEQFF
V: TRBV27
J: TRBJ2-1
size: NA
D: TRBD2

DNA: TGTGCCAGCAGCTGGACAGCTTCTTATGGCTACACCTTC
CDR3: CASSWTASYGYTF
V: TRBV5-6
J: TRBJ1-2
size: NA
D: NA

DNA: TGTGCCAGCAGCTCCGACAGGGGGTCAGGGGATACGCAGTATTTT
CDR3: CASSSDRGSGDTQYF
V: TRBV11-2
J: TRBJ2-3
size: NA
D: TRBD1

DNA: TGTGCCAGTAGTAGTCGGATGGGAGGGACTGAAGCTTTCTTT
CDR3: CASSSRMGGTEAFF
V: TRBV19
J: TRBJ1-1
size: NA
D: NA

DNA: TGTGCCAGCAGTTTAAGACTAAACTACGAGCAGTACTTC
CDR3: CASSLRLNYEQYF
V: TRBV28
J: TRBJ2-7
size: NA
D: NA

DNA: TGCGCCAGCAGCCCCGGACTAGCTTTCGAGGACACCGGGGAGCTGTTTTTT
CDR3: CASSPGLAFEDTGELFF
V: TRBV4-3
J: TRBJ2-2
size: once
D: TRBD2

DNA: TGTGCCTGGAGTGGGGTTAATGAAAAACTGTTTTTT
CDR3: CAWSGVNEKLFF
V: TRBV30
J: TRBJ1-4
size: NA
D: NA

DNA: TGTGCCAGCAGTGCCTTCGACCCCCGGGAGCAGTTCTTC
CDR3: CASSAFDPREQFF
V: TRBV6-1
J: TRBJ2-1
size: NA
D: NA

DNA: TGTGCCAGCAGCTTAGAAGGGGGGGACGAGCAGTACTTC
CDR3: CASSLEGGDEQYF
V: TRBV7-8
J: TRBJ2-7
size: once
D: NA

DNA: TGTGCCAGCAGTTCCTCGGACGGACCTATCTCCTACGAGCAGTACTTC
CDR3: CASSSSDGPISYEQYF
V: TRBV27
J: TRBJ2-7
size: NA
D: NA

DNA: TGTGCCAGCAGTTTAACCAGTGAGTCCCTAGCGGGAGGGCAAGACTACGAGCAGTACTTC
CDR3: CASSLTSESLAGGQDYEQYF
V: TRBV27
J: TRBJ2-7
size: NA
D: TRBD2

DNA: TGTGCCAGCAGATCAGGGCCGGAGAACACTGAAGCTTTCTTT
CDR3: CASRSGPENTEAFF
V: TRBV6-5
J: TRBJ1-1
size: NA
D: NA

DNA: TGCGCCAGCAGCCAAGCCCACCCGGGGACTACTGAAGCTTTCTTT
CDR3: CASSQAHPGTTEAFF
V: TRBV4-1
J: TRBJ1-1
size: NA
D: NA

DNA: TGTGCCAGCAGTTACACGAGGGGAACTGAAGCTTTCTTT
CDR3: CASSYTRGTEAFF
V: TRBV6-5
J: TRBJ1-1
size: once
D: NA

DNA: TGTGCCAGCAGTTATTCCGGGACAGGGGTCTACAATGAGCAGTTCTTC
CDR3: CASSYSGTGVYNEQFF
V: TRBV6-6
J: TRBJ2-1
size: NA
D: TRBD1

DNA: TGTGCCACCAGCAGCGGGGTGGGTGAAAAACTGTTTTTT
CDR3: CATSSGVGEKLFF
V: TRBV15
J: TRBJ1-4
size: NA
D: NA

DNA: TGTGCCAGTAGTCCCGGGTGGGCCGGGGGCGCTTTCTTT
CDR3: CASSPGWAGGAFF
V: TRBV19
J: TRBJ1-1
size: NA
D: NA

DNA: TGTGCCAGTAGTCCCGGAGGAATCTACGAGCAGTACTTC
CDR3: CASSPGGIYEQYF
V: TRBV19
J: TRBJ2-7
size: NA
D: NA

DNA: TGTGCCAGCAGCTTGACTAGCGGGAGAAGCAATGAGCAGTTCTTC
CDR3: CASSLTSGRSNEQFF
V: TRBV7-9
J: TRBJ2-1
size: NA
D: TRBD2

DNA: TGCGCCAGCAGCGATCCCCTACAGCCCCAGCATTTT
CDR3: CASSDPLQPQHF
V: TRBV10-2
J: TRBJ1-5
size: NA
D: NA

DNA: TGTGCCAGCAGTTTTCTCTCCAGTGTTAAGACCCAGTACTTC
CDR3: CASSFLSSVKTQYF
V: TRBV27
J: TRBJ2-5
size: NA
D: NA

DNA: TGTGCCAGCAGCGAAGGGACTAGCGTAGAAGAGACCCAGTACTTC
CDR3: CASSEGTSVEETQYF
V: TRBV2
J: TRBJ2-5
size: once
D: TRBD2

DNA: TGTGCCAGCAGTGACCCCCCCGAAGGCACCGGGGAGCTGTTTTTT
CDR3: CASSDPPEGTGELFF
V: TRBV6-4
J: TRBJ2-2
size: NA
D: NA

DNA: TGTGCCAGCAGTCTACGGATTTACAATGAGCAGTTCTTC
CDR3: CASSLRIYNEQFF
V: TRBV27
J: TRBJ2-1
size: NA
D: NA

DNA: TGTGCCAGCAGCCAAGATCAGGGGGCTAGAATTACAGATACGCAGTATTTT
CDR3: CASSQDQGARITDTQYF
V: TRBV14
J: TRBJ2-3
size: NA
D: TRBD1

DNA: TGTGCCAGCAGGACAGACTCGACACAAGAGACCCAGTACTTC
CDR3: CASRTDSTQETQYF
V: TRBV2
J: TRBJ2-5
size: NA
D: NA

DNA: TGTGCCTGGTTAGACCGGGGCCGTCAGGCCCTCCACTTT
CDR3: CAWLDRGRQALHF
V: TRBV30
J: TRBJ1-6
size: NA
D: NA

DNA: TGTGCCAGCAGCTTGCGGGGGGGCCGTGGAGATACGCAGTATTTT
CDR3: CASSLRGGRGDTQYF
V: TRBV5-6
J: TRBJ2-3
size: NA
D: TRBD2

DNA: TGTGCCAGCAGCCCTGAAAACTCCTACGAGCAGTACTTC
CDR3: CASSPENSYEQYF
V: TRBV5-6
J: TRBJ2-7
size: NA
D: NA

DNA: TGTGCCAGCAGCCTGACAGGGCCAGATACGCAGTATTTT
CDR3: CASSLTGPDTQYF
V: TRBV27
J: TRBJ2-3
size: NA
D: TRBD1